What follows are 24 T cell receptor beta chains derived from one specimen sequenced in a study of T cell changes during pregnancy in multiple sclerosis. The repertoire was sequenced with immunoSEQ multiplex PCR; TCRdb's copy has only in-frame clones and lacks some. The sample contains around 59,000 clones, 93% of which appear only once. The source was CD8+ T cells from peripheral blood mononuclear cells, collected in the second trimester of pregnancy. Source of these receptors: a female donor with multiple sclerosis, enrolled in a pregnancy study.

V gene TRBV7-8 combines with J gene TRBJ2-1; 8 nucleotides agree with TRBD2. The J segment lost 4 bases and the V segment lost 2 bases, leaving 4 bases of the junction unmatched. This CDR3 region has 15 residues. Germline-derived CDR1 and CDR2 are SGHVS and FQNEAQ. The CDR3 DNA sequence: TGTGCCAGCAGCTTATACGGGGGGGGATACAATGAGCAGTTCTTC. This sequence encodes CASSLYGGGYNEQFF.

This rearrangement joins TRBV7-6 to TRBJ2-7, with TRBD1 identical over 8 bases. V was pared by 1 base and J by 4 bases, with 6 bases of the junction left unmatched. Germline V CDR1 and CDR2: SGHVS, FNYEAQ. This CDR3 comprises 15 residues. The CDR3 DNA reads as TGTGCCAGCAGCTTAGGACTTGGACAGGGTTACGAGCAGTACTTC. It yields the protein CASSLGLGQGYEQYF.

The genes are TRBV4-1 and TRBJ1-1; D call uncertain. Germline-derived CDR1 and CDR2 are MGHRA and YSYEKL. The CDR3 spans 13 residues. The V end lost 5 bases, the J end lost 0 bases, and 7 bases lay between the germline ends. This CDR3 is CASSESMNTEAFF. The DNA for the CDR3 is TGCGCCAGCAGCGAATCTATGAACACTGAAGCTTTCTTT.

CDR3 DNA sequence: TGTGCCAGCAGCTTAGGACAGGCTTACAATGAGCAGTTCTTC. Translated, it gives CASSLGQAYNEQFF. The chain joins TRBV7-9 to TRBJ2-1, with D possibly being TRBD1 (6 bases). CDR3 length equals 14 residues. Germline CDR1 reads SEHNR; CDR2 reads FQNEAQ (reference sequence). V lost 1 base and J 4 bases, leaving 8 bases between the germline ends.

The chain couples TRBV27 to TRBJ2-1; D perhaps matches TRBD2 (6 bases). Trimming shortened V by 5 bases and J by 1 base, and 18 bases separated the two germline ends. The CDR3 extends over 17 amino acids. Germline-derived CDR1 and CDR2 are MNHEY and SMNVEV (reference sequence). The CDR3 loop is CASSHPLWAGSYNEQFF. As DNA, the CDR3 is TGTGCCAGCAGTCACCCCCTCTGGGCGGGATCCTACAATGAGCAGTTCTTC.

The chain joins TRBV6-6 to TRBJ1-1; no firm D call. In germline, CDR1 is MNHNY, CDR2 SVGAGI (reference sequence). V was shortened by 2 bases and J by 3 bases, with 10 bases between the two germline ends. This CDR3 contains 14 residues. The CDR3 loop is CASSYVVTDTEAFF. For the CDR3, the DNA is TGTGCCAGCAGTTACGTGGTTACGGACACTGAAGCTTTCTTT.

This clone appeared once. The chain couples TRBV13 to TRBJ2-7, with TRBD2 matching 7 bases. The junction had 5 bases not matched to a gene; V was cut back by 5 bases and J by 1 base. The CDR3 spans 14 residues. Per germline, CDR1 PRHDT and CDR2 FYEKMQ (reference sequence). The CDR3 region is CASSPRGDSYEQYF. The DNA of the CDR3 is TGTGCCAGCAGCCCACGGGGGGATTCCTACGAGCAGTACTTC.

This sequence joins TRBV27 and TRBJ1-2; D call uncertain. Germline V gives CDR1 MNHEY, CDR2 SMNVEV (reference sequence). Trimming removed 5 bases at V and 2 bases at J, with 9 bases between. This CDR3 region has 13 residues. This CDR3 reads CASSDRENYGYTF. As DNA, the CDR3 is TGTGCCAGCAGTGACCGGGAAAACTATGGCTACACCTTC.

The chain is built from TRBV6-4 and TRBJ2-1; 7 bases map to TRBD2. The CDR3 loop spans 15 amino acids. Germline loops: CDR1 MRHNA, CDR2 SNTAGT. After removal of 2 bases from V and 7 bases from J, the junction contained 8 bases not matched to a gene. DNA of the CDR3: TGTGCCAGCAGTGACGGGTGGGAGGGCCCAAATGAGCAGTTCTTC. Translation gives CASSDGWEGPNEQFF.

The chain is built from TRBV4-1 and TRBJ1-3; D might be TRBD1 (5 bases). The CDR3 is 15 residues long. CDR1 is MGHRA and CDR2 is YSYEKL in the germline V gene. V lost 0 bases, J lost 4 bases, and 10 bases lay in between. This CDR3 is CASSQDLGGGNTIYF. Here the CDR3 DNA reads TGCGCCAGCAGCCAAGATCTCGGGGGAGGAAACACCATATATTTT.

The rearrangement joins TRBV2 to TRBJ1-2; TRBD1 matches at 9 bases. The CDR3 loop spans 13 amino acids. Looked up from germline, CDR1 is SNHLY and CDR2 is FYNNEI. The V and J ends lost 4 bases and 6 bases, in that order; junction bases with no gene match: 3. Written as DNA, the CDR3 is TGTGCCAGCAGTGCGGGACAGGGTGATGGCTACACCTTC. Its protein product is CASSAGQGDGYTF.

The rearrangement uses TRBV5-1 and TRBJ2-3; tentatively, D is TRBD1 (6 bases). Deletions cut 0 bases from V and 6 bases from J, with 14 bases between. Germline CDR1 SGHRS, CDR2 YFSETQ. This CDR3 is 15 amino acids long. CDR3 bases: TGCGCCAGCAGCTTGGGGCGCCAGGGGTATGATACGCAGTATTTT. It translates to CASSLGRQGYDTQYF.

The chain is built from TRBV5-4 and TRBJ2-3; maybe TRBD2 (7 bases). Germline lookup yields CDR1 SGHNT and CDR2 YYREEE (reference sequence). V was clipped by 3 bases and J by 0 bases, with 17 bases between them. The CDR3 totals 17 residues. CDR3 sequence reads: CASSYKMRGPSTDTQYF. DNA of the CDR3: TGTGCCAGCAGCTACAAGATGCGGGGGCCAAGCACAGATACGCAGTATTTT.

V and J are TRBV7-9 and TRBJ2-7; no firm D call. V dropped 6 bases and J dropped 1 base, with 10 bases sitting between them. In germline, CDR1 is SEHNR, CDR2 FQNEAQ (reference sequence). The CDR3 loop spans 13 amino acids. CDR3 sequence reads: CASSRIGSYEQYF. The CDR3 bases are TGTGCCAGCAGTCGTATCGGTTCCTACGAGCAGTACTTC.

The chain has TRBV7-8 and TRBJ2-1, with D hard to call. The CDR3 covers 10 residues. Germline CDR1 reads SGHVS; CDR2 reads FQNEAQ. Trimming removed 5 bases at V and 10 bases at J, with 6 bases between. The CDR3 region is CASSPQEQFF. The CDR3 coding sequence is TGTGCCAGCAGCCCGCAGGAGCAGTTCTTC.

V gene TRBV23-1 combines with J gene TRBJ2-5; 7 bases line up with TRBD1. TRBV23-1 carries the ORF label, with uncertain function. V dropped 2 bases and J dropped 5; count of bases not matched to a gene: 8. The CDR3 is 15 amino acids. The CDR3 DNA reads TGCGCCAGCAGTCAAGCTGACAGGGTTTGGGAGACCCAGTACTTC. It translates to CASSQADRVWETQYF.

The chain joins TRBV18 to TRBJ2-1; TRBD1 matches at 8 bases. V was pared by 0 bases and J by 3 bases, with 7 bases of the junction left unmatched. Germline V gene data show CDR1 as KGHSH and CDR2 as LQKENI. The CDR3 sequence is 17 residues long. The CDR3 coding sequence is TGTGCCAGCTCACCACCGGACAGGGTGCCCGGCTACAATGAGCAGTTCTTC. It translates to CASSPPDRVPGYNEQFF.

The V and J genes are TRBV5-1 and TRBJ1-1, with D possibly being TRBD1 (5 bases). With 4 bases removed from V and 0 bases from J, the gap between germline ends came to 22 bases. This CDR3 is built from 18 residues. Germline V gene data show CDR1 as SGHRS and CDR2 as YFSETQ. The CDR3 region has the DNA TGCGCCAGCAGCCAAGGGGAATCCCTTACCCCTATGAACACTGAAGCTTTCTTT. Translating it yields CASSQGESLTPMNTEAFF.

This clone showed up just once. The CDR3 bases are TGTGCCAGCAGTTTAAGCGTCGGTCGGGGCTACGAGCAGTACTTC. Encoded protein: CASSLSVGRGYEQYF. The genes are TRBV27 and TRBJ2-7; perhaps TRBD2 as D (5 bases). This CDR3 contains 15 residues. In germline, CDR1 is MNHEY, CDR2 SMNVEV (reference sequence). V was cut by 2 bases and J by 3 bases, with 14 bases left in between.

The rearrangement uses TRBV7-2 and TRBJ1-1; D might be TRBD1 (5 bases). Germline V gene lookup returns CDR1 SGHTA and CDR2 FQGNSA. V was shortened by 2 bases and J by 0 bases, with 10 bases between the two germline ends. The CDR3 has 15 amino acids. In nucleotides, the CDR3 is TGTGCCAGCAGCTTACAGGGATACCTGAACACTGAAGCTTTCTTT. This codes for CASSLQGYLNTEAFF.

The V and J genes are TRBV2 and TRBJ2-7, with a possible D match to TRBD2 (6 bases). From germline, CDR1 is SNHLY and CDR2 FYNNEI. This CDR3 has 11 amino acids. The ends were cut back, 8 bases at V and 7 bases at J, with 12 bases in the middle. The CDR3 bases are TGTGCCAGCCGGGGGTCATGGGAGCAGTACTTC. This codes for CASRGSWEQYF.

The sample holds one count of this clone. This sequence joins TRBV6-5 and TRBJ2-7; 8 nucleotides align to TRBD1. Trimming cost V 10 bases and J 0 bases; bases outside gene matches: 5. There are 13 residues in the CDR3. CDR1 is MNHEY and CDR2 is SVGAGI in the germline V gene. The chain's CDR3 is CATRQGISYEQYF. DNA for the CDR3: TGTGCCACCAGACAGGGGATCTCCTACGAGCAGTACTTC.

The CDR3 DNA reads as TGTGCCAGCAGCCTTCAGGGGGCGATCGGCGAAGCTTTCTTT. Its translation: CASSLQGAIGEAFF. The V gene is TRBV27, the J gene TRBJ1-1; 8 bases map to TRBD1. From germline, CDR1 is MNHEY and CDR2 SMNVEV (reference sequence). With V trimmed by 6 bases and J by 8 bases, 11 bases remained unmatched. The CDR3 has 14 residues.

The CDR3: CASSNGGAEAFF. CDR3 DNA: TGTGCCAGTAGCAATGGGGGCGCTGAAGCTTTCTTT. The rearrangement joins TRBV19 to TRBJ1-1; tentative D call: TRBD1 (6 bases). Trimming cost V 6 bases and J 6 bases, with 11 bases left between them. CDR3 length: 12 residues. CDR1 is LNHDA, CDR2 SQIVND, per germline (reference sequence).